This entry features one T cell receptor (beta chain) sequence. The antigen is unknown. This sample stems from a study of T cell responses to AZD1222 COVID-19 vaccine. CDR3 size: 15 residues. V lost 7 bases to trimming and J lost 7 bases, with 26 bases between them. Germline V lookup: CDR1 SQVTM, CDR2 ANQGSEA. The assay was immunoSEQ multiplex PCR, and TCRdb's table has in-frame clones only and misses some. The sample comprises approximately 150,000 clones, about 87% of which are singletons, and about 4.3% rests with the top ten. Broader study findings: Clonal diversity was possibly underestimated, and white British individuals and females predominated among donors.

This TCR was recovered from an adult who received the MenACWY meningococcal vaccine as a control. Material: peripheral blood, obtained 28 days after the second dose of the MenACWY control vaccine. This chain connects TRBV29-1 to TRBJ2-7, with D possibly matching TRBD1 (6 bases). The CDR3, as DNA: TGCAGCGCTGTTGGGGGCCCGGACTCCGGTGTGGAGCAGTACTTC. Its translation: CSAVGGPDSGVEQYF.